The 14 T cell receptor beta chains in this list originate from one sample, sequenced in a study of human T cells and chemical hapten exposure. Time point given: pre-sensitization, week 0. Stated treatment: therapeutic diphenylcyclopropenone sensitization with weekly scalp DPC. TCRdb analysed the RACE reads with MiXCR anew, one entry per CDR3 protein. The data contain some 84,000 distinct CDR3 sequences, 7.5% to 9.5% of them seen just once; the ten biggest clones take up just over 2.5%. The sample in question was whole blood, obtained in connection with sensitization to the hapten diphenylcyclopropenone (DPC). The receptor set was obtained from a middle-aged man with alopecia areata. Some clones in this sample may be carry-over from other donors' samples.

V usage is TRBV9 and J usage is TRBJ2-3; D remains unclear. CDR3 length: 13 amino acids. V shed 2 bases and J shed 5 bases, with 9 bases lying between them. CDR1 is SGDLS, CDR2 YYNGEE, per germline. The CDR3 DNA reads as TGTGCCAGCAGCGTTGGGTTGCAAGATACGCAGTATTTT. Its translation: CASSVGLQDTQYF.

This clonotype was seen only a few times. This sequence joins TRBV12-3 or TRBV12-4 and TRBJ2-6, with 8 bases matching TRBD1. The CDR3 totals 19 residues. V was pared by 4 bases and J by 0 bases, with 11 bases of the junction left unmatched. The CDR3 bases are TGTGCCAGCAGTTCGCCCAGGACAGGGTGGTCCTCTGGGGCCAACGTCCTGACTTTC. As protein: CASSSPRTGWSSGANVLTF.

This clonotype was detected a few times. The chain uses TRBV7-9 and TRBJ2-2, with a weak D call TRBD1 (5 bases). Looked up from germline, CDR1 is SEHNR and CDR2 is FQNEAQ (reference sequence). The germline V and J ends were trimmed by 4 bases and 1 base, with 13 bases remaining between them. The CDR3 loop spans 16 amino acids. The CDR3 loop is CASSSPHGQNTGELFF. CDR3 coding DNA: TGTGCCAGCAGCTCACCCCACGGACAGAACACCGGGGAGCTGTTTTTT.

Notes on this clonotype: A read error is possible here, since a much larger clone lies one base away. The gene calls are TRBV27 and TRBJ2-7, with D possibly called TRBD1 or TRBD2 (6 bases each). The CDR3 is made up of 19 amino acids. The V gene's germline CDR1 is MNHEY and CDR2 SMNVEV (reference sequence). In nucleotides, the CDR3 is TGTGACACCCGGGGGCCGAATGATACAGGGTATGGACGCTCCTACGAGCAGTACGTC. Protein sequence: CDTRGPNDTGYGRSYEQYV.

This clonotype was counted only a few times. This chain links TRBV5-5 with TRBJ1-5; D remains ambiguous. Germline CDR1 is SGHKS and CDR2 is YYEKEE (reference sequence). CDR3 size: 15 residues. Between the trimmed V and J ends, which lost 2 bases and 4 bases, there was a span of 13 bases. The CDR3 loop reads CASSFGDGPNQPQHF. The CDR3, as DNA: TGTGCCAGCAGCTTCGGCGATGGCCCAAATCAGCCCCAGCATTTT.

To note about this clonotype: A much more abundant neighbour one base away suggests this may be a read error. The V and J genes are TRBV6-2 or TRBV6-3 and TRBJ2-1; D may be TRBD2 (6 bases). Looked up from germline, CDR1 is MNHEY and CDR2 is SVGEGT. V was trimmed by 6 bases and J by 5 bases, leaving 17 bases between them. The CDR3 is made up of 15 amino acids. CDR3 DNA: TGTGCCAGCAGCTTGTTGAGGGCGGGGAACAATGAGCAGTTCTTC. Translated, it gives CASSLLRAGNNEQFF.

The rearrangement joins TRBV30 to TRBJ1-5, with no clear D. CDR1 GTSNPN and CDR2 SVGIG come from the germline V gene (reference sequence). This CDR3 region has 13 residues. Trimming pared 2 bases from V and 3 bases from J, leaving 8 bases between. The CDR3: CAWSREDNQPQHF. As DNA, the CDR3 is TGTGCCTGGAGTAGGGAAGACAATCAGCCCCAGCATTTT.

This clonotype appeared many times. Here the CDR3 DNA reads TGTGCCAGCAGTTTGGGGGGACAGGGCAATGAAAAACTGTTTTTT. Protein: CASSLGGQGNEKLFF. The chain carries TRBV12-3 or TRBV12-4 and TRBJ1-4; 9 bases match TRBD1. This CDR3 is built from 15 residues. J lost 5 bases, V lost 3 bases, and 4 bases had no gene match.

In its sample, this clonotype was seen many times. The chain joins TRBV29-1 to TRBJ1-1; TRBD1 is a possible D gene (5 bases). The V end lost 0 bases, the J end lost 8 bases, and 16 bases lay between the germline ends. The germline gives CDR1 SQVTM, CDR2 ANQGSEA. The CDR3 contains 14 residues. The CDR3 DNA follows: TGCAGCGTTGAAGATCATGGGGGTAGGTCGGAAGCTTTCTTT. The encoded protein is CSVEDHGGRSEAFF. Full variable domain (outside the CDR3, taken from reference TRBV29-1 and TRBJ1-1): SAVISQKPSRDICQRGTSLTIQCQVDSQVTMMFWYRQQPGQSLTLIATANQGSEATYESGFVIDKFPISRPNLTFSTLTVSNMSPEDSSIYLCSVEDHGGRSEAFFGQGTRLTVV.

This clonotype appeared a few times. The V call is TRBV7-9, the J call TRBJ2-7; D is undetermined. CDR1 and CDR2 from the germline V gene are SEHNR and FQNEAQ (reference sequence). V lost 5 bases to trimming and J lost 0 bases, with 11 bases between them. This CDR3 region has 14 residues. DNA of the CDR3: TGTGCCAGCAGCCGATCACTAAACTCCTACGAGCAGTACTTC. It translates to CASSRSLNSYEQYF.

This clonotype was recorded at least ten times. The V call is TRBV28, the J call TRBJ2-7; 8 positions match TRBD2. The CDR3 consists of 16 residues. Per the germline V gene, CDR1 is MDHEN and CDR2 is SYDVKM. With V trimmed by 2 bases and J by 4 bases, 10 bases remained unmatched. CDR3 sequence reads: CASSLLLAGGRYEQYF. The CDR3 coding sequence is TGTGCCAGCAGTTTACTCTTGGCGGGAGGACGGTACGAGCAGTACTTC.

This clonotype came up a few times. The chain joins TRBV9 to TRBJ2-3; no clear D. Germline V gene lookup returns CDR1 SGDLS and CDR2 YYNGEE. With 0 bases removed from V and 2 bases from J, the gap between germline ends came to 7 bases. The CDR3 loop spans 14 amino acids. CDR3 sequence reads: CASSVEAYTDTQYF. As DNA, the CDR3 is TGTGCCAGCAGCGTAGAGGCCTACACAGATACGCAGTATTTT.

The chain links TRBV30 to TRBJ2-5; tentative D call: TRBD1 (6 bases). Germline loops: CDR1 GTSNPN, CDR2 SVGIG (reference sequence). The V end lost 2 bases, the J end lost 4 bases, and 8 bases lay between the germline ends. This CDR3 region has 12 residues. The CDR3 region has the DNA TGTGCCTGGAGTAAAGGGGGAGAGACCCAGTACTTC. Translation: CAWSKGGETQYF.

This clonotype appeared many times. The CDR3 spells CASSFGTGGDEQFF. CDR3 coding DNA: TGTGCCAGCAGCTTCGGGACAGGGGGGGATGAGCAGTTCTTC. The J gene is TRBJ2-1, the V gene TRBV7-9; the match to TRBD1 covers 11 bases. CDR3 length: 14 amino acids. Looked up from germline, CDR1 is SEHNR and CDR2 is FQNEAQ (reference sequence). The V and J ends lost 3 bases and 8 bases, in that order; junction bases with no gene match: 3.